Sequencing of this T cell receptor beta chain was carried out in a study of tumor and adjacent non-tumor tissue in lung cancer. Study outcomes and limitations: Tumor tissue had significantly higher TCR diversity than normal lung.

This sample's RNA came from whole unsorted tissue. Three rounds of nested PCR, following a modified ARM-PCR protocol, produced the TCRbeta library. TCRdb re-derived calls from the multiplex PCR reads in MiXCR, one entry per CDR3 protein. The table includes about 110,000 distinct CDR3 sequences, about 87% detected once. CDR3 size: 13 residues. In germline, CDR1 is PRHDT, CDR2 FYEKMQ (reference sequence). On this clonotype itself: The antigen is not known. The junction shows a germline mismatch at one end, possibly a read error.

The TCR comes from a man aged 70-80 years with non-small cell lung cancer. The V call is TRBV13, the J call TRBJ2-7; D is uncertain. The sample was lung tumor tissue. This CDR3 reads CATSSTAVDEQYF. CDR3 bases: TGTGCCACCAGCTCAACCGCGGTGGACGAGCAGTACTTC.